This T cell receptor (beta chain) appears in the sequencing data of a study of blood T cell repertoires in COVID-19. Study context: Donors in the United States, Italy and Spain gave samples during acute or convalescent COVID-19. Sources were T cells, B-cell-depleted T cells, or PBMCs; the material itself was cDNA or gDNA.

Germline V CDR1 and CDR2: SGHVS, FNYEAQ. This CDR3 comprises 16 residues. V lost 4 bases, J lost 8 bases, and 13 bases stayed unmatched. In the original workflow: Counts of nucleated cells, estimated from reference gene primer amplification, were obtained. Assay: immunoSEQ multiplex PCR; the TCRdb copy retains only in-frame clones and omits some. D and trimming come from the DNA, and the V and J calls and clone size come from that table. Among approximately 220,000 clones listed, approximately 85% were seen once. The sample comprised peripheral blood. The V call is TRBV7-6, the J call TRBJ1-4; TRBD1 matches at 7 bases. The receptor comes from a woman aged 70-85 years with acute or convalescent COVID-19. Here the CDR3 DNA reads TGTGCCAGCAGCTCACAAGGGGGACAGATTGGGGAAAAACTGTTTTTT. It codes for CASSSQGGQIGEKLFF.